Here is one T cell receptor beta chain with its context. Its cognate antigen is unknown. The data stem from a study of monozygotic twins with inflammatory bowel disease. Broader study findings: What may have added variability to patient repertoires is that immunosuppressive treatments differed. It was observed that concordant and discordant twins did not differ in repertoire similarity, possibly given limited power.

Germline lookup yields CDR1 MNHEY and CDR2 SVGAGI. The CDR3 is made up of 12 amino acids. TCRdb reanalyzed the 5' RACE reads, giving one entry per CDR3 protein sequence and no DNA. Its table lists a few hundred thousand distinct CDR3 sequences. The gene calls are TRBV6-5 and TRBJ1-1; TCRdb gives TRBD1 as the D gene, but with no DNA this cannot be confirmed. The source of this sequence is a human donor with ulcerative colitis or Crohn's disease, or a healthy co-twin of an affected twin (not recorded which). Sample: blood. This CDR3 reads CASAGREQAAFF.